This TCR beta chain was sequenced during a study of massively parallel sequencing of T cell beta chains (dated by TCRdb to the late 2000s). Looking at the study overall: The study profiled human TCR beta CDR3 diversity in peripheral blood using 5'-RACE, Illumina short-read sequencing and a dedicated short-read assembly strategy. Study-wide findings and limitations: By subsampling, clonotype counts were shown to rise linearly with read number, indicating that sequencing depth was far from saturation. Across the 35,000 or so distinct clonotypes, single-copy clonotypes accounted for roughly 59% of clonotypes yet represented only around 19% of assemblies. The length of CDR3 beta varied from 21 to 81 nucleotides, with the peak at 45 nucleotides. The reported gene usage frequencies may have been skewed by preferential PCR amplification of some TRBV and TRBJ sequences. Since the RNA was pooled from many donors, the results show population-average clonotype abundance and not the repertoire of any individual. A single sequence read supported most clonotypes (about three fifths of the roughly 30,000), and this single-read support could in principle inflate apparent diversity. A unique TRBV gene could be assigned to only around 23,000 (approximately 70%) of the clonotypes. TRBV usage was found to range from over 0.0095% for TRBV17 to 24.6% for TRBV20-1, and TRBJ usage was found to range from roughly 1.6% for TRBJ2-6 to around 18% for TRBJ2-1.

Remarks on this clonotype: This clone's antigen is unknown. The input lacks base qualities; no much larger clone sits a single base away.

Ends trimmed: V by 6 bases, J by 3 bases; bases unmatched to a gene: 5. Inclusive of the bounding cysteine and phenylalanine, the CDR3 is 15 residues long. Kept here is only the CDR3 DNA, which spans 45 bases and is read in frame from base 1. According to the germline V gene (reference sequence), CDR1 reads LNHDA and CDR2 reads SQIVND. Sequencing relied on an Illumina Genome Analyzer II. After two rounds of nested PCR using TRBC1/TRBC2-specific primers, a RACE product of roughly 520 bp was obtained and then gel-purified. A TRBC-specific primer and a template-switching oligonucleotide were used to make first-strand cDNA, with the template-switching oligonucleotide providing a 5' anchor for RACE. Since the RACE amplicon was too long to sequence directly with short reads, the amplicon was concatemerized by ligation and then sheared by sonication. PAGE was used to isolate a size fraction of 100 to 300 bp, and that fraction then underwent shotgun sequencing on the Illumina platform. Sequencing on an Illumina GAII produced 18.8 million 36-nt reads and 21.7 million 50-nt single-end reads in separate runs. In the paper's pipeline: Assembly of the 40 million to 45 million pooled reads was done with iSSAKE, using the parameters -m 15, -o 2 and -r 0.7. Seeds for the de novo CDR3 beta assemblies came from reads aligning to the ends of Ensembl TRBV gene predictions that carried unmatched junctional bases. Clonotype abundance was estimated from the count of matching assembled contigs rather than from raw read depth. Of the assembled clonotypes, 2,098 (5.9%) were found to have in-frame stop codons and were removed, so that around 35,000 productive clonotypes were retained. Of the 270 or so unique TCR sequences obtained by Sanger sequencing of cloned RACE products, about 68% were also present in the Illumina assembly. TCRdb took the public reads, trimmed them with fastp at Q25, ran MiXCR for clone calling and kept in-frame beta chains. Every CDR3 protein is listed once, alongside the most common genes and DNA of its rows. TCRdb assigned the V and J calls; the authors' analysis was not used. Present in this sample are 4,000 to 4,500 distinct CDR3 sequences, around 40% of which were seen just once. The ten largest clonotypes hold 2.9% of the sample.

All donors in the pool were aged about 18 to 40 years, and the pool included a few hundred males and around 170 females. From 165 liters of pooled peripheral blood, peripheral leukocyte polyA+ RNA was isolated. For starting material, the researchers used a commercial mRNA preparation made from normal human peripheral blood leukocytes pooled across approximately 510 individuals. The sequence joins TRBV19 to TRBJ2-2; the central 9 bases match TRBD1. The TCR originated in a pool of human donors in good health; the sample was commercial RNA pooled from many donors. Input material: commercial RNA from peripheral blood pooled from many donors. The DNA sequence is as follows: TGTGCCAGTAGCCGACAGGGGGATTACACCGGGGAGCTGTTTTTT. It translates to CASSRQGDYTGELFF. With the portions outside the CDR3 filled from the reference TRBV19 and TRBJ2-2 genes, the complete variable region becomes DGGITQSPKYLFRKEGQNVTLSCEQNLNHDAMYWYRQDPGQGLRLIYYSQIVNDFQKGDIAEGYSVSREKKESFPLTVTSAQKNPTAFYLCASSRQGDYTGELFFGEGSRLTVL.